Listed below are T cell receptor beta chains from one sample, sequenced in a study of blood T cell repertoires in COVID-19. Clones were sequenced by immunoSEQ multiplex PCR, and TCRdb holds only the in-frame ones, with some missing. The repertoire includes 200,000 to 250,000 clones, around four fifths of them detected once, and approximately 3.8% sits in the top ten. Sequencing was carried out using PBMCs or T cells enriched from blood (not recorded which). The receptors stem from a woman aged 40 to 49 who had been exposed to COVID-19. Each CDR3 is given with its conserved first and last residue. Each record gives: D gene, J gene, V gene, clone size, CDR3 protein, CDR3 DNA. The D gene is left open where the match is weak. Size is omitted from some rows. Given values are once, few, many or a class for expanded clones.

d_call: NA
j_call: TRBJ1-1
v_call: TRBV9
clone_size: NA
cdr3_aa: CASSPTAANTEAFF
cdr3_nt: TGTGCCAGCAGCCCCACGGCGGCGAACACTGAAGCTTTCTTT

d_call: TRBD2
j_call: TRBJ2-5
v_call: TRBV6-2/TRBV6-3
clone_size: NA
cdr3_aa: CASSLSGGELETQYF
cdr3_nt: TGTGCCAGCAGTTTAAGCGGGGGGGAATTGGAGACCCAGTACTTC

d_call: NA
j_call: TRBJ1-3
v_call: TRBV6-1
clone_size: NA
cdr3_aa: CASSESESSGNTIYF
cdr3_nt: TGTGCCAGCAGTGAATCGGAGAGCTCTGGAAACACCATATATTTT

d_call: TRBD1
j_call: TRBJ2-7
v_call: TRBV28
clone_size: NA
cdr3_aa: CASSIPTGTGDYEQYF
cdr3_nt: TGTGCCAGCAGTATCCCCACCGGGACAGGGGACTACGAGCAGTACTTC

d_call: NA
j_call: TRBJ1-2
v_call: TRBV19
clone_size: NA
cdr3_aa: CASSITKLRRSYGYTF
cdr3_nt: TGTGCCAGTAGTATTACGAAACTCCGCCGATCCTATGGCTACACCTTC

d_call: NA
j_call: TRBJ2-7
v_call: TRBV2
clone_size: once
cdr3_aa: CASSYSGHEQYF
cdr3_nt: TGTGCCAGCAGTTATTCAGGGCACGAGCAGTACTTC

d_call: NA
j_call: TRBJ2-3
v_call: TRBV7-9
clone_size: NA
cdr3_aa: CASSTRQVTTDTQYF
cdr3_nt: TGTGCCAGCAGCACCCGACAGGTGACCACAGATACGCAGTATTTT

d_call: NA
j_call: TRBJ1-1
v_call: TRBV14
clone_size: NA
cdr3_aa: CASSNRALSTEAFF
cdr3_nt: TGTGCCAGCAGCAACAGGGCCTTGAGCACTGAAGCTTTCTTT

d_call: NA
j_call: TRBJ1-5
v_call: TRBV5-6
clone_size: once
cdr3_aa: CASSLQDQPQHF
cdr3_nt: TGTGCCAGCAGCTTACAGGACCAGCCCCAGCATTTT

d_call: NA
j_call: TRBJ2-7
v_call: TRBV7-6
clone_size: NA
cdr3_aa: CASSLDRRPTYEQYF
cdr3_nt: TGTGCCAGCAGCTTAGACAGAAGGCCCACCTACGAGCAGTACTTC

d_call: TRBD1
j_call: TRBJ1-1
v_call: TRBV19
clone_size: once
cdr3_aa: CASNIGQGTDTEAFF
cdr3_nt: TGTGCCAGTAATATTGGACAGGGGACGGACACTGAAGCTTTCTTT

d_call: NA
j_call: TRBJ2-1
v_call: TRBV11-2
clone_size: NA
cdr3_aa: CASSPQLAGSNEQFF
cdr3_nt: TGTGCCAGCAGCCCCCAGCTAGCCGGGTCCAATGAGCAGTTCTTC

d_call: NA
j_call: TRBJ2-7
v_call: TRBV19
clone_size: NA
cdr3_aa: CASRERGTFSYEQYF
cdr3_nt: TGTGCCAGTAGGGAAAGGGGGACATTCTCCTACGAGCAGTACTTC

d_call: NA
j_call: TRBJ2-1
v_call: TRBV7-7
clone_size: NA
cdr3_aa: CASSFGQSSYNEQFF
cdr3_nt: TGTGCTAGCAGCTTCGGACAGAGCTCCTACAATGAGCAGTTCTTC

d_call: NA
j_call: TRBJ1-2
v_call: TRBV5-1
clone_size: NA
cdr3_aa: CASSQAGRQNYGYTF
cdr3_nt: TGCGCCAGCAGCCAAGCAGGCAGGCAGAACTATGGCTACACCTTC